This T cell receptor beta chain was recorded in a study of shared T cell receptors in the human thymus. This table comes from immunoSEQ multiplex PCR, and its TCRdb copy is limited to in-frame clones, with some not included. The repertoire consists of more than 550,000 clones, with more than 70% occurring once and the leading ten covering 0.0094%. The CDR3 runs to 13 residues. These data were also reused for a study on human thymus T cells. That paper states: Thymus tissue for the work was resected from patients undergoing corrective heart surgery. The authors found apparently biased V and J gene usage in thymic and blood repertoires.

The TCR was taken from a boy less than two years old with a congenital heart defect. The chain recombines TRBV21-1 with TRBJ2-1; the tabulated D call, TRBD2, remains unverified against the DNA. TRBV21-1 is labeled a pseudogene. The material sequenced was thymocytes. The CDR3 loop reads CADSGGNCYEQFF. The CDR3 nucleotides read TGTGCCGACAGTGGGGGGAATTGTTATGAGCAGTTCTTC.